The 15 T cell receptor beta chains below all came from one sample that was sequenced in a study of response to subunit inactivated influenza vaccine. MiXCR, run by TCRdb on the RT-PCR reads, gives a single entry per CDR3 protein. This sample has fewer than 650,000 distinct CDR3 sequences, with under 15% found just once. This specimen was PBMCs from blood, taken roughly 6 weeks after vaccination. The receptors here all came from a man aged 50-59 years who received an inactivated influenza vaccine.

Many counts were recorded for this clonotype. This sequence joins TRBV20-1 and TRBJ1-6, with D unclear. Germline loops: CDR1 DFQATT, CDR2 SNEGSKA (reference sequence). The V and J ends lost 3 bases and 5 bases respectively, with 14 bases between them. CDR3 size: 15 residues. Written as DNA, the CDR3 is TGCAGTGCTAGTGAGGGCGGAAAGGATAATTCACCCCTCCACTTT. Translated: CSASEGGKDNSPLHF.

The rearrangement uses TRBV7-2 and TRBJ2-3; weak D call: TRBD2 (6 bases). The CDR3 totals 14 residues. Germline CDR1 and CDR2: SGHTA and FQGNSA. The V gene lost 4 bases and the J gene lost 3 bases, with 11 bases spanning the gap. The CDR3 region has the DNA TGTGCCAGCAGCTCGGGACTTTATACAGATACGCAGTATTTT. Residues: CASSSGLYTDTQYF.

The rearrangement links TRBV27 to TRBJ2-1; the match to TRBD1 covers 8 bases. The CDR3 extends over 14 amino acids. Germline CDR1 MNHEY, CDR2 SMNVEV (reference sequence). V lost 3 bases, J lost 9 bases, and 7 bases stayed unmatched. The CDR3 sequence is CASSFLGQGGEQFF. As DNA, the CDR3 is TGTGCCAGCAGTTTCCTTGGACAGGGTGGTGAGCAGTTCTTC.

The table lists this clonotype with many counts. This sequence joins TRBV10-2 and TRBJ1-1; D is ambiguous. The CDR3 totals 13 residues. Germline CDR1 and CDR2: WSHSY and SAAADI. Trimming pared 5 bases from V and 0 bases from J, leaving 7 bases between. The CDR3 reads CASSYGMNTEAFF. In nucleotides, the CDR3 is TGCGCCAGCAGTTACGGGATGAACACTGAAGCTTTCTTT.

The CDR3 is CSASQGRITPLHF. The DNA of the CDR3 is TGCAGTGCTAGCCAGGGGAGGATTACACCCCTCCACTTT. The chain uses TRBV20-1 and TRBJ1-6; perhaps TRBD1 as D (6 bases). The CDR3 covers 13 residues. V was clipped by 3 bases and J by 11 bases, with 14 bases between them. Germline lookup yields CDR1 DFQATT and CDR2 SNEGSKA (reference sequence).

This clonotype has only a few counts. The DNA of the CDR3 is TGTGCCAGCAGCCGCGGCCCGGTAGCGGGAGGTATGGATACGCAGTATTTT. Protein: CASSRGPVAGGMDTQYF. This sequence joins TRBV5-5 and TRBJ2-3, with 10 positions matching TRBD2. The germline V gene encodes CDR1 SGHKS and CDR2 YYEKEE (reference sequence). V trimming: 4 bases; J trimming: 6 bases; junction bases outside the gene matches: 14. The CDR3 has 17 amino acids. Together with reference TRBV5-5 and TRBJ2-3, the CDR3 gives the full variable domain: DAGVTQSPTHLIKTRGQQVTLRCSPISGHKSVSWYQQVLGQGPQFIFQYYEKEERGRGNFPDRFSARQFPNYSSELNVNALLLGDSALYLCASSRGPVAGGMDTQYFGPGTRLTVL.

The rearrangement joins TRBV12-3 or TRBV12-4 to TRBJ1-4, with a tentative D call TRBD1 (6 bases). Trimming stripped 5 bases from V and 3 bases from J, with 13 bases between. This CDR3 region has 15 residues. CDR3 loop: CASSSQTGSNEKLFF. The CDR3 DNA follows: TGTGCCAGCAGTAGCCAGACAGGCTCTAATGAAAAACTGTTTTTT.

The chain has TRBV20-1 and TRBJ2-1; D may be TRBD2 (5 bases). Germline V CDR1 and CDR2: DFQATT, SNEGSKA (reference sequence). The CDR3 totals 13 residues. CDR3 DNA: TGCAGCGCCGGTAGGAGGTCCTACAATGAGCAGTTCTTC. Translation: CSAGRRSYNEQFF.

The J gene is TRBJ2-3, the V gene TRBV27, with a weak D call TRBD2 (5 bases). Deletions cut 4 bases from V and 0 bases from J, with 11 bases between. Looked up from germline, CDR1 is MNHEY and CDR2 is SMNVEV (reference sequence). This CDR3 region has 15 residues. CDR3 in DNA: TGTGCCAGCAGTTATTGGAGCGGTAGCACAGATACGCAGTATTTT. It yields the protein CASSYWSGSTDTQYF.

This clonotype occurred many times. This chain joins TRBV20-1 and TRBJ2-1; 8 bases map to TRBD1. With 5 bases clipped from V and 0 bases from J, the junction kept 9 bases outside the gene matches. The CDR3 loop spans 16 amino acids. Germline CDR1 and CDR2: DFQATT and SNEGSKA (reference sequence). CDR3 bases: TGCAGTGCTCCAGGACAGGGCCACTACTCCTACAATGAGCAGTTCTTC. Its protein is CSAPGQGHYSYNEQFF.

This chain uses TRBV5-6 with TRBJ2-1, with D perhaps assigned TRBD1 or TRBD2 (5 bases each). Germline V CDR1 and CDR2: SGHDT, YYEEEE. CDR3 length: 17 amino acids. V lost 4 bases and J 6 bases, leaving 23 bases between the germline ends. CDR3 DNA sequence: TGTGCCAGCAGCGTACCGGGACCGAGTATAGCCGTCAATGAGCAGTTCTTC. It translates to CASSVPGPSIAVNEQFF.

The V and J genes are TRBV20-1 and TRBJ1-3; D is unresolved. V lost 0 bases and J lost 3, with 12 bases in between. Germline assignment: CDR1 DFQATT and CDR2 SNEGSKA (reference sequence). The CDR3 runs to 15 residues. The DNA for the CDR3 is TGCAGTGCTAGAGATACTCGGGTTAGTGGAAACACCATATATTTT. This encodes CSARDTRVSGNTIYF.

This clonotype has at least ten counts. This chain connects TRBV7-2 to TRBJ2-7, with a weak D call TRBD2 (6 bases). The V end was cut by 1 base, the J end by 5 bases, with 9 bases between. Per the germline V gene, CDR1 is SGHTA and CDR2 is FQGNSA. CDR3 length: 13 amino acids. The CDR3 DNA reads as TGTGCCAGCAGCTTAGGGCGCGGGAACGAGCAGTACTTC. Protein: CASSLGRGNEQYF.

This sequence joins TRBV6-2 or TRBV6-3 and TRBJ2-7; 11 nucleotides align to TRBD1. The V gene's germline CDR1 is MNHEY and CDR2 SVGEGT. This CDR3 contains 16 residues. With 0 bases clipped from V and 3 bases from J, the junction kept 4 bases outside the gene matches. The CDR3 DNA reads as TGTGCCAGCAGTTACTCGACCGGGACAGGGGGCTACGAGCAGTACTTC. It yields the protein CASSYSTGTGGYEQYF.

The chain uses TRBV28 and TRBJ1-4, with a weak D call TRBD1 (6 bases). Germline V lookup: CDR1 MDHEN, CDR2 SYDVKM. V was cut by 6 bases and J by 7 bases, with 9 bases left in between. This CDR3 comprises 12 residues. The CDR3 nucleotides are TGTGCCAGCAGCCAGACAGGTGAAAAACTGTTTTTT. Its translation: CASSQTGEKLFF.